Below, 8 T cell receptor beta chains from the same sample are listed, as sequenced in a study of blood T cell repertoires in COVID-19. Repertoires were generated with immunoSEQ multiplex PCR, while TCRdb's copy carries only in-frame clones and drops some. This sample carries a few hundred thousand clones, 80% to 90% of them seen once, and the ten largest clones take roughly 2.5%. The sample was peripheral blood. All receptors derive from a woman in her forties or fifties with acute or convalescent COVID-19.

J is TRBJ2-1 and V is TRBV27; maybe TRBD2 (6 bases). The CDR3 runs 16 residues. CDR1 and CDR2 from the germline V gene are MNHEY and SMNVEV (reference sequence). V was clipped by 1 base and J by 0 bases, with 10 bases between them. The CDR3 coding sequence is TGTGCCAGCAGTTTATTTTACGGGAGCTCCTACAATGAGCAGTTCTTC. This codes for CASSLFYGSSYNEQFF.

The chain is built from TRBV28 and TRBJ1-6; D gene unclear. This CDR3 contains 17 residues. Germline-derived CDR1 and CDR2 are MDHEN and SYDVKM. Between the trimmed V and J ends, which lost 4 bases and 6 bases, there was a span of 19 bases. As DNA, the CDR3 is TGTGCCAGCAGTTCCGGCTCCCGCCGGGTGACTAATTCACCCCTCCACTTT. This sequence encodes CASSSGSRRVTNSPLHF. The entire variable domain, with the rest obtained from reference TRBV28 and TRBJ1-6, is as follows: DVKVTQSSRYLVKRTGEKVFLECVQDMDHENMFWYRQDPGLGLRLIYFSYDVKMKEKGDIPEGYSVSREKKERFSLILESASTNQTSMYLCASSSGSRRVTNSPLHFGNGTRLTVT.

As DNA, the CDR3 is TGCAGTGCTAGTAAGGAGGGCGCGGGAGGGCAGCAGTTCTTC. It encodes CSASKEGAGGQQFF. The V gene is TRBV20-1, the J gene TRBJ2-1; 9 bases map to TRBD2. In germline, CDR1 is DFQATT, CDR2 SNEGSKA (reference sequence). With V trimmed by 3 bases and J by 11 bases, 11 bases remained unmatched. The length of the CDR3 is 14 residues.

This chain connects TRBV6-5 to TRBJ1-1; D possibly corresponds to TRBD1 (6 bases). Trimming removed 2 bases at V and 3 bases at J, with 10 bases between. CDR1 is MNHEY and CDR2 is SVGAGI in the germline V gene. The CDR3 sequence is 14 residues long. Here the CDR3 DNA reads TGTGCCAGCAGTTACCATGCAGGGGACACTGAAGCTTTCTTT. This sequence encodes CASSYHAGDTEAFF.

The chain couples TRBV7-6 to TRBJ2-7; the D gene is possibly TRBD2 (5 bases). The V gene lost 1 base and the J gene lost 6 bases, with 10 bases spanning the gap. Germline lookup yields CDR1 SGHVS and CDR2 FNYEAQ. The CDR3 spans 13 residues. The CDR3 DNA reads TGTGCCAGCAGCTTAGGAGGTGCGGGCGAGCAGTACTTC. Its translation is CASSLGGAGEQYF.

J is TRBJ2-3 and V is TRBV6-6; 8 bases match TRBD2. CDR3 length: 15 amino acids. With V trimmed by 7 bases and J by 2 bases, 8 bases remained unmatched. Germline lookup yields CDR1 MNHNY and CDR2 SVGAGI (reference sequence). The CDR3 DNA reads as TGTGCCAGCACCGGGGGTAGCGGGAACACAGATACGCAGTATTTT. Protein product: CASTGGSGNTDTQYF.

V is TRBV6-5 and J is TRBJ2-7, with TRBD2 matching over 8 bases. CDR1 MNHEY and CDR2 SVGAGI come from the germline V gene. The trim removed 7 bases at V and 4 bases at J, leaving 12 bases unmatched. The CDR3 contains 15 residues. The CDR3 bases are TGTGCCAGCAAAAAGCGGGAGTTCTCGATATACGAGCAGTACTTC. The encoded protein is CASKKREFSIYEQYF.

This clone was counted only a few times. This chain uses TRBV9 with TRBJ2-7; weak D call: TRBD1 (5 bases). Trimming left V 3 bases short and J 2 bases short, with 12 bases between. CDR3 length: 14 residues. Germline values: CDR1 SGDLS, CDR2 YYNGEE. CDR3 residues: CASSGNKGAYEQYF. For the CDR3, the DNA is TGTGCCAGCAGCGGTAACAAAGGGGCCTACGAGCAGTACTTC.